Below, 6 T cell receptor beta chains from the same sample are listed, as sequenced in a study of CD8 T cells in Susac syndrome. Random hexamers were used to reverse transcribe the RNA input (about 0.5 to 1 ug). TCRdb called the immunoSEQ multiplex PCR reads again in MiXCR, with one record for every CDR3 protein. The sample contains just over 300,000 distinct CDR3 sequences, about 91% of which appear only once. What was sequenced was CD4+ T cells from PBMCs. These receptors originate from a human donor with multiple sclerosis.

V gene TRBV6-1 combines with J gene TRBJ2-3; 9 positions match TRBD2. Trimming took 4 bases from V and 4 from J; bases not matched to a gene: 9. The germline gives CDR1 MNHNS, CDR2 SASEGT. This CDR3 contains 16 residues. CDR3 residues: CASSALSGRRADTQYF. The CDR3 DNA reads TGTGCCAGCAGTGCTCTTAGCGGGAGAAGGGCAGATACGCAGTATTTT.

This clonotype was counted a single time. The gene calls are TRBV12-5 and TRBJ2-3; D is perhaps TRBD2 (5 bases). Trimming shortened V by 10 bases and J by 4 bases, and 15 bases separated the two germline ends. Per germline, CDR1 LGHNT and CDR2 FRNRAP. This CDR3 region has 13 residues. The CDR3 is CATGVASSDTQYF. In nucleotides, the CDR3 is TGTGCTACCGGGGTGGCTAGCTCAGATACGCAGTATTTT.

The chain recombines TRBV5-1 with TRBJ2-5; tentatively, D is TRBD1 or TRBD2 (5 bases each). Germline CDR1 and CDR2: SGHRS and YFSETQ. The CDR3 loop spans 15 amino acids. The V end was cut by 3 bases, the J end by 2 bases, with 14 bases between. The CDR3 nucleotides read TGCGCCAGCAGCTGGGGGACGGCACCTCAAGAGACCCAGTACTTC. Protein sequence: CASSWGTAPQETQYF.

This chain uses TRBV12-3 or TRBV12-4 with TRBJ1-4; D remains ambiguous. V was pared by 5 bases and J by 8 bases, with 6 bases between. The CDR3 has 11 amino acids. CDR3 nucleotides: TGTGCCAGCAGTCAGAGAGAAAAACTGTTTTTT. Translation gives CASSQREKLFF.

About this clonotype: The junction departs from germline at one end; a sequencing error may be responsible. The chain links TRBV30 to TRBJ2-5, with 8 nucleotides matching TRBD2. CDR1 is GTSNPN, CDR2 SVGIG, per germline (reference sequence). CDR3 length: 16 residues. The CDR3 spells CAWRPPLGVGLETRFF. In DNA, the CDR3 is TGTGCCTGGAGGCCCCCACTGGGGGTGGGACTAGAGACCCGGTTCTTC. Supplemented by reference TRBV30 and TRBJ2-5, the full variable domain reads SQTIHQWPATLVQPVGSPLSLECTVEGTSNPNLYWYRQAAGRGLQLLFYSVGIGQISSEVPQNLSASRPQDRQFILSSKKLLLSDSGFYLCAWRPPLGVGLETRFFGPGTRLLVL.

For the CDR3, the DNA is TGTGCCAGTCTGCGCTGGGGGACAGCAATCAGCTCTGGGGCCAACGTCCTGACTTTC. Amino acid sequence: CASLRWGTAISSGANVLTF. The chain is built from TRBV19 and TRBJ2-6; 7 bases line up with TRBD1. This CDR3 spans 19 amino acids. Germline lookup yields CDR1 LNHDA and CDR2 SQIVND (reference sequence). Germline trimming cut 8 bases from V and 0 bases from J; bases unmatched to any gene: 16.